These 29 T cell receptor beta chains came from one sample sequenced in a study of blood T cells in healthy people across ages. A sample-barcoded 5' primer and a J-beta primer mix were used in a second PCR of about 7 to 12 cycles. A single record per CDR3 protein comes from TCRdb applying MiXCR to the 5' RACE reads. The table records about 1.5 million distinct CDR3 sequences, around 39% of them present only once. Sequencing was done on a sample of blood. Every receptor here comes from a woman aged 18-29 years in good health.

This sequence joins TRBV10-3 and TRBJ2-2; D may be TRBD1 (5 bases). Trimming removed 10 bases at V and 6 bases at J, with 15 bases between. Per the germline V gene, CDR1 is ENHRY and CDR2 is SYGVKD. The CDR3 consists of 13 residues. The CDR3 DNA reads TGTGCCACCGGCCGGACAATATCCGGGGAGCTGTTTTTT. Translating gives CATGRTISGELFF.

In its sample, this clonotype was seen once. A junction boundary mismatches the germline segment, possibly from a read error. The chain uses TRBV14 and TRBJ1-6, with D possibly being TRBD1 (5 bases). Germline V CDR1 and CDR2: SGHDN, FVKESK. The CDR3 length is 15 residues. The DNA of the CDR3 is TGTGTCAGCAGCCAAGAGGGGACGGAGAATTCACCCCTCCACTTT. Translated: CVSSQEGTENSPLHF.

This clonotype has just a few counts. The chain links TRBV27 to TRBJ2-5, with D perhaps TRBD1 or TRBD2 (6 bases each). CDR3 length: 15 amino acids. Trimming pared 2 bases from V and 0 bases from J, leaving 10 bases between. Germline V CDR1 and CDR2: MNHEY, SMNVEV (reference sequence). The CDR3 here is CASSLTGAYQETQYF. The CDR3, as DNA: TGTGCCAGCAGTTTAACGGGGGCCTACCAAGAGACCCAGTACTTC.

CDR3 loop: CASSGTRNNEQFF. CDR3 DNA: TGTGCCAGCAGCGGGACTAGGAACAATGAGCAGTTCTTC. The chain has TRBV6-5 and TRBJ2-1; 8 bases agree with TRBD2. Germline V lookup: CDR1 MNHEY, CDR2 SVGAGI. This CDR3 is built from 13 residues. The V gene end was trimmed by 6 bases and the J gene end by 5 bases; junction bases not matched to a gene: 3.

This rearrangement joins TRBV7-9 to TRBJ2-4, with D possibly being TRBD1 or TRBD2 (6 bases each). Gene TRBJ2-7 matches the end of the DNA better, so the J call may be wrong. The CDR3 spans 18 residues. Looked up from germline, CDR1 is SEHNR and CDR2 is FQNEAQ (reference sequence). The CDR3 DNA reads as TGTGCCAGCAGCCCCCACGGGGGCGGACAAGGGCCCCTTTACGAGCAGTACTTC. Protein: CASSPHGGGQGPLYEQYF.

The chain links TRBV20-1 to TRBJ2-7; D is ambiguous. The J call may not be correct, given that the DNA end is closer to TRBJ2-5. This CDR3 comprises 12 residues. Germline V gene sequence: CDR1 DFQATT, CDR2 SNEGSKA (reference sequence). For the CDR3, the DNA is TGCAGTGCTGGGCGACTCCGGGAGACCCAGTACTTC. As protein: CSAGRLRETQYF.

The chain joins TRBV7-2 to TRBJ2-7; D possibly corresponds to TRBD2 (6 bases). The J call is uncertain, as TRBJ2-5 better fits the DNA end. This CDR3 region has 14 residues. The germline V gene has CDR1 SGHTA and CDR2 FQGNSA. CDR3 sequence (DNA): TGTGCCAGCAGCCCCGTAACGGGAGTGGAGACCCAGTACTTC. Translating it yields CASSPVTGVETQYF.

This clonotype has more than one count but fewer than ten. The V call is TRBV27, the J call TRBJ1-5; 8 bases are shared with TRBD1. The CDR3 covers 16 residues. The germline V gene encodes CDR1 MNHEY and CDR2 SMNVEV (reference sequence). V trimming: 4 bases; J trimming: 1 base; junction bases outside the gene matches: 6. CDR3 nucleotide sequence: TGTGCCAGCAGTTGGGCAGGGGGCATGAGCAATCAGCCCCAGCATTTT. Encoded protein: CASSWAGGMSNQPQHF.

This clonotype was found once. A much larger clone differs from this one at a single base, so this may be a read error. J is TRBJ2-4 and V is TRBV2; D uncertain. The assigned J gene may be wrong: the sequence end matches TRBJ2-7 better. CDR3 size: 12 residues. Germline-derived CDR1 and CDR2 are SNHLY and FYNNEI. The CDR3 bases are TGTGCCAGCAGGGAATTGTCCGACGAGCAGTACTTC. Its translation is CASRELSDEQYF.

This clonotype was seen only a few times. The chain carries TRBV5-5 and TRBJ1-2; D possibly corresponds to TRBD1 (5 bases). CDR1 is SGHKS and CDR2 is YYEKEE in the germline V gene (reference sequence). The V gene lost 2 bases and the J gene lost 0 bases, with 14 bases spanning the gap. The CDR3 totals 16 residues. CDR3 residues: CASSLIDQGSNYGYTF. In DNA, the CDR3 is TGTGCCAGCAGCTTAATTGATCAGGGCTCTAACTATGGCTACACCTTC.

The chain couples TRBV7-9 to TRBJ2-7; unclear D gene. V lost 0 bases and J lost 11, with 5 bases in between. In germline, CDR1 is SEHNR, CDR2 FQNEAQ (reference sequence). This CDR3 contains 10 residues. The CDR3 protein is CASSLAQEYF. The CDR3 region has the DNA TGTGCCAGCAGCTTAGCGCAGGAGTACTTC.

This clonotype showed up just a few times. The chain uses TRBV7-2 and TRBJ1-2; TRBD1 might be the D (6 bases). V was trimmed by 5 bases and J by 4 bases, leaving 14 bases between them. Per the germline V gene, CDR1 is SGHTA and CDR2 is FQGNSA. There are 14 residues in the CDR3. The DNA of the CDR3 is TGTGCCAGCAGCCCAACAACAGGGATCTATGGCTACACCTTC. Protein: CASSPTTGIYGYTF.

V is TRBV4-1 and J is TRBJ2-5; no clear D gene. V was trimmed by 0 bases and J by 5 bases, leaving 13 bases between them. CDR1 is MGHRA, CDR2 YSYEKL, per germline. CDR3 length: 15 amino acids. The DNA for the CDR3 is TGCGCCAGCAGCCAAGATAAGTCCGTCGGGGAGACCCAGTACTTC. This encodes CASSQDKSVGETQYF.

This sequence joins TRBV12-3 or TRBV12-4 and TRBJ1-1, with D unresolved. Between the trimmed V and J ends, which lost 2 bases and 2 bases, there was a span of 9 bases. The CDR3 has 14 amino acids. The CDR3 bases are TGTGCCAGCAGTTTACTTAGCAGTAACACTGAAGCTTTCTTT. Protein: CASSLLSSNTEAFF.

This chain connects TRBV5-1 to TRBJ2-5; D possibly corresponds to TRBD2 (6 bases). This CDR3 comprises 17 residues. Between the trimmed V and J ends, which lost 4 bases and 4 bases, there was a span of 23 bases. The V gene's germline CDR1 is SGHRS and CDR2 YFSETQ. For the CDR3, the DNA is TGCGCCAGCAGCCCATTCGTTGGAGGGTCCGTTGGAGAGACCCAGTACTTC. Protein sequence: CASSPFVGGSVGETQYF.

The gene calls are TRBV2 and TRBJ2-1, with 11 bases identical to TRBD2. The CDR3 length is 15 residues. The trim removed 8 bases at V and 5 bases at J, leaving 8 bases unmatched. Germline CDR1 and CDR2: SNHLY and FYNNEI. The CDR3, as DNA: TGTGCCAGCGCCCTGACTAGCGGGATTGACAATGAGCAGTTCTTC. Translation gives CASALTSGIDNEQFF.

The CDR3 nucleotides read TGTGCCACCAGTGCAATGATAGGCGGTGGCTACACCTTC. Translated, it gives CATSAMIGGGYTF. The chain joins TRBV24-1 to TRBJ1-2; D not resolved. The ends were cut back, 5 bases at V and 7 bases at J, with 13 bases in the middle. The CDR3 is 13 amino acids. Per the germline V gene, CDR1 is KGHDR and CDR2 is SFDVKD.

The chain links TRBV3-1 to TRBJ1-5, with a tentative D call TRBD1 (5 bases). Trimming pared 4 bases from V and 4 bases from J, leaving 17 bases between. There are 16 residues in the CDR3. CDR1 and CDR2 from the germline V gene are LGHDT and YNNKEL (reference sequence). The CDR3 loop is CASSPTPEGSNQPQHF. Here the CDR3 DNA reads TGTGCCAGCAGCCCAACCCCGGAGGGGAGTAATCAGCCCCAGCATTTT.

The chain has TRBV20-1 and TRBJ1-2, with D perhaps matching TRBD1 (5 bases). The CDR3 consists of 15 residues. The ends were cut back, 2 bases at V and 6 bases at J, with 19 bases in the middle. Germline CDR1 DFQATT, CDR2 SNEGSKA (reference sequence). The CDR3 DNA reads TGCAGTGCTAGACCCTCGGGCAGGGAGGACAATGGCTACACCTTC. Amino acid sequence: CSARPSGREDNGYTF.

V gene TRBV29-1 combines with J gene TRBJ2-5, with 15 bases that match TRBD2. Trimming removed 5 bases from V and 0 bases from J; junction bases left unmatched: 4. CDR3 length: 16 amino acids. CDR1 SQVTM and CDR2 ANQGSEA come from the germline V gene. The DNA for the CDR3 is TGCAGCGTTTTTGGGACTAGCGGGGGGTACCAAGAGACCCAGTACTTC. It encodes CSVFGTSGGYQETQYF. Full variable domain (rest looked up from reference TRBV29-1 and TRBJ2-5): SAVISQKPSRDICQRGTSLTIQCQVDSQVTMMFWYRQQPGQSLTLIATANQGSEATYESGFVIDKFPISRPNLTFSTLTVSNMSPEDSSIYLCSVFGTSGGYQETQYFGPGTRLLVL.

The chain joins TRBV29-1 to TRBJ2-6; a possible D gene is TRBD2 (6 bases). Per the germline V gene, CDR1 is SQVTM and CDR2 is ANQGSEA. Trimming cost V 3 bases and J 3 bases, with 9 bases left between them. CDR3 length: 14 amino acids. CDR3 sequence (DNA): TGCAGCGTTGAGGAGGGAAGTGGGGCCAACGTCCTGACTTTC. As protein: CSVEEGSGANVLTF. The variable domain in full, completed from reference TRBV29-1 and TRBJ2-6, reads SAVISQKPSRDICQRGTSLTIQCQVDSQVTMMFWYRQQPGQSLTLIATANQGSEATYESGFVIDKFPISRPNLTFSTLTVSNMSPEDSSIYLCSVEEGSGANVLTFGAGSRLTVL.

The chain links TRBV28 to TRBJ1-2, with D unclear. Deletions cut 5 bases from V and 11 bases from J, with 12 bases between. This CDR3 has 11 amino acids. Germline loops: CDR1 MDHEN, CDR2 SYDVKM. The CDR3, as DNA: TGTGCCAGCAGTCAAAATGCGGGGTACACCTTC. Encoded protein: CASSQNAGYTF.

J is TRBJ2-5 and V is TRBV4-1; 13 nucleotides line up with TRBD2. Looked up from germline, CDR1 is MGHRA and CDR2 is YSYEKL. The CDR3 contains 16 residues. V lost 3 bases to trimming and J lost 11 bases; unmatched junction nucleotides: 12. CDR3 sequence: CASSHPTSGRVNEQYF. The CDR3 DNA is TGCGCCAGCAGCCACCCTACTAGCGGGAGGGTAAATGAGCAGTACTTC.

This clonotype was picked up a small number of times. The CDR3 sequence is CASSRVGYEQYF. The CDR3 nucleotides are TGTGCCAGCAGTCGCGTGGGCTACGAGCAGTACTTC. J is TRBJ2-7 and V is TRBV28; D is ambiguous. V lost 5 bases to trimming and J lost 3 bases, with 8 bases between them. The CDR3 spans 12 residues. Germline values: CDR1 MDHEN, CDR2 SYDVKM.

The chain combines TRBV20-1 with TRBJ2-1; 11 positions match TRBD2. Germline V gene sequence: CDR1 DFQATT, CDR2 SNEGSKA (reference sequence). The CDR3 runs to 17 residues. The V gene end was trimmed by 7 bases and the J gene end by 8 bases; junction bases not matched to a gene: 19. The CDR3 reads CSVISSSGRTGNDEQFF. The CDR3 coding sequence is TGCAGTGTTATCTCTTCTAGCGGGAGGACGGGGAACGATGAGCAGTTCTTC.

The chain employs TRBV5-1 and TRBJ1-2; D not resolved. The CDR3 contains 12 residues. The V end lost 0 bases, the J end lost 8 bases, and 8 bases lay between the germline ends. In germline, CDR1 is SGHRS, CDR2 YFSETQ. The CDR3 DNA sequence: TGCGCCAGCAGCTTGGGCCCGGAAGGCTACACCTTC. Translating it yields CASSLGPEGYTF.

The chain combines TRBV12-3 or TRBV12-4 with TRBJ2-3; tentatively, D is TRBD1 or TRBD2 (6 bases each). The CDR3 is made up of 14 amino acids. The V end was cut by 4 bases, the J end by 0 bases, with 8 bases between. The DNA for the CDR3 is TGTGCCAGCAGTTGGGGGGCAAGCACAGATACGCAGTATTTT. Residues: CASSWGASTDTQYF.

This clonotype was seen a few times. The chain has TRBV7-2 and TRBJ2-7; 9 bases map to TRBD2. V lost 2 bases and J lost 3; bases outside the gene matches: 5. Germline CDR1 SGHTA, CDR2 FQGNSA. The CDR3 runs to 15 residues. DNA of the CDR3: TGTGCCAGCAGCTTACGGCGGGAGGGGATCTACGAGCAGTACTTC. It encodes CASSLRREGIYEQYF. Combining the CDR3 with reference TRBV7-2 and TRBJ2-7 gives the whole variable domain GAGVSQSPSNKVTEKGKDVELRCDPISGHTALYWYRQSLGQGLEFLIYFQGNSAPDKSGLPSDRFSAERTGGSVSTLTIQRTQQEDSAVYLCASSLRREGIYEQYFGPGTRLTVT.

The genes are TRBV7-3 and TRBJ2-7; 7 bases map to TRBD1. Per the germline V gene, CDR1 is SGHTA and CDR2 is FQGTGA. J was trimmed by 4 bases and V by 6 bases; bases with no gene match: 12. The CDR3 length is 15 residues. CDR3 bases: TGTGCCAGCAGAAGACCGGGACAGACAGAATACGAGCAGTACTTC. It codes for CASRRPGQTEYEQYF.